This T cell receptor (beta chain) was sequenced during a study of blood T cells in healthy people across ages. On this clonotype: Its matching antigen is unknown.

Total RNA amounts of at least 6 micrograms were extracted per sample. V was shortened by 4 bases and J by 1 base, with 10 bases between the two germline ends. Germline-derived CDR1 and CDR2 are SNHLY and FYNNEI. This CDR3 is built from 14 residues. Together with a sample-barcoded 5' primer, a J-beta primer mix was included in a second PCR lasting about 7 to 11 cycles. TCRdb fed the 5' RACE reads into MiXCR, producing one record per CDR3 protein. The sample includes about 930,000 distinct CDR3 sequences, about 28% seen only once; the top ten take 10% to 13%. General study points: The study found more naive CD4+ cells and higher diversity in long-lived than aged donors.

The same sample was also used in a study of T cells of mothers and their children. This second study notes: Each mother yielded more than 8.5 million TCR beta CDR3 reads. Each child yielded about 3 million reads.

V usage is TRBV2 and J usage is TRBJ1-2, with D perhaps TRBD1 (5 bases). The sample consisted of blood. The origin of this receptor is a woman aged 40 to 50 in good health. The CDR3 here is CASSVGGSNYGYTF. The CDR3 nucleotides are TGTGCCAGCAGTGTGGGGGGGAGTAACTATGGCTACACCTTC.